Listed below are T cell receptor beta chains from one sample, sequenced in a study of T cells after yellow fever vaccination. TCRdb reprocessed the 5' RACE reads via MiXCR and lists one record per CDR3 protein. This sample carries around 500,000 distinct CDR3 sequences, about a fifth of them seen once, and the ten largest clones take about 17%. The sequences come from PBMCs, collected about 20 days after the first yellow fever vaccination. The receptor set was obtained from a man younger than 35 who received the YFV17D yellow fever vaccine. Each CDR3 is given with its conserved first and last residue. A D gene is named only where the DNA matches it firmly. Part of the rows lack a size; the others show once, few, many or a class for expanded clones.

clone_size | v_call | d_call | cdr3_aa
- | TRBV7-8 | - | CASSLVAYTDTQYF
- | TRBV9 | - | CASSPGTRIAGELFF
few | TRBV12-3/TRBV12-4 | - | CASSLDHPGQTQYF
- | TRBV29-1 | - | CSVDEPRGLGTQYF
- | TRBV5-1 | TRBD1 | CASSQSGQVATNEKLFF
- | TRBV18 | - | CASSPNGGAEYRAFF
few | TRBV12-3/TRBV12-4 | - | CASSPGTARSSYNEQFF
- | TRBV5-1 | - | CASSLAGEGNQPQHF
- | TRBV28 | - | CASSLRLGGAFF
- | TRBV5-1 | - | CASSKYGTGQTQYF
few | TRBV5-4 | TRBD2 | CASSFERGRMDIQYF
- | TRBV18 | - | CASSPPWSRENYGYTF
- | TRBV24-1 | - | CATSDLPAYTDTQYF
few | TRBV28 | - | CASSYGIRGGELFF
- | TRBV10-3 | TRBD1 | CAITDRGFTDTQYF
few | TRBV13 | - | CASSLKMEAFF
few | TRBV7-3 | TRBD2 | CASSLLPHTSGGVDTQYF
- | TRBV10-3 | TRBD1 | CASTGQGSETQYF
- | TRBV29-1 | - | CSKMGAGETQYF
- | TRBV6-5 | - | CASSYSGGPNTGELFF
few | TRBV6-1 | TRBD1 | CATKRGQELNQPQHF
few | TRBV5-5 | - | CASSWGEVNEQFF
few | TRBV2 | TRBD1 | CASTDVESGGTSTRGELFF
few | TRBV5-1 | TRBD2 | CASSRGDFRTDTQYF
few | TRBV7-9 | - | CASSLGIAATEAFF
few | TRBV4-2 | - | CASSRPYTTGAASNEQFF
few | TRBV6-2/TRBV6-3 | - | CASSRTRPLYSNQPQHF
- | TRBV20-1 | TRBD1 | CSARPLNLRGLAEAFF
few | TRBV4-2 | TRBD2 | CASSQIAGVSTDTQYF
many | TRBV20-1 | TRBD1 | CSASTGTVTYGYTF
few | TRBV7-2 | TRBD2 | CASSLGRRGANTQYF
once | TRBV18 | - | CASSPPRRYEQYF
many | TRBV5-1 | - | CASSLESRPTDTQYF
- | TRBV5-4 | TRBD1 | CASSLDPDRAETQYF
- | TRBV5-1 | - | CASSLAGSGNTIYF
few | TRBV5-4 | - | CASSPPDRTYNEQFF
- | TRBV6-1 | - | CASSQAALYEQYF
- | TRBV11-2 | TRBD2 | CASTPGGGRQYF
- | TRBV5-4 | - | CASRFDISTYEQYF
few | TRBV20-1 | - | CSARGAGPTVDTQYF
few | TRBV7-7 | - | CASSLGTGLPTDTQYF
- | TRBV29-1 | - | CSVVELEAFF
few | TRBV5-4 | - | CASSLESSLGEQFF
few | TRBV3-1 | - | CASSQDRTGQLTQYF
- | TRBV6-2/TRBV6-3 | TRBD2 | CASSLAGWETQYF
few | TRBV7-9 | - | CASSPPQVSSGANVLTF
- | TRBV12-3/TRBV12-4 | - | CASGSGTFTASTDTQYF
few | TRBV25-1 | - | CASSGPVQGTSTF
few | TRBV4-3 | - | CASSLGVRLAKNIQYF
- | TRBV20-1 | - | CSARVITRQETQYF
- | TRBV7-2 | - | CASSGARRDEKLFF
- | TRBV18 | - | CASSLGRSGDQPQHF
few | TRBV7-9 | TRBD1 | CASSLEDRRDNEQFF
- | TRBV15 | - | CATSEFGETQYF
- | TRBV20-1 | - | CSAIGGPTDTQYF
- | TRBV7-9 | - | CASSLGQFANTGELFF
many | TRBV12-3/TRBV12-4 | - | CASSFWLLNRHTQYF